Below, one TCR beta chain is given with its context. This clone's antigen is unknown. Nothing much larger sits one base from this clone, and base qualities are not available. The data stem from a study of shared clonotypes between healthy human individuals (dated by TCRdb to 2020 to 2021). In terms of the full investigation: The cohort comprised a couple of women and a few men aged 18 to 49 years. Different laboratories and diverse techniques were used to prepare libraries and sequence TCR repertoires, to increase sequencing depth and limit assay-specific biases. To estimate repertoire size and how much clonotype sharing occurs between individuals, the study deeply sequenced the blood TCR repertoires of five healthy adults. Between about 0.85 and 9.5 billion PBMCs per donor were obtained by leukapheresis.

The donors were healthy, HIV-negative adults who had no recently reported acute infections or vaccinations. All donors were Caucasian adults living in Nashville, Tennessee, USA. For unsorted samples, about 87 million PBMCs were counted, and genomic DNA was extracted using the QIAamp DNA Blood Mini kit. After blood collection by leukapheresis, PBMCs were isolated using Ficoll-Histopaque density gradient centrifugation and then cryopreserved in the vapor phase of liquid nitrogen. The CDR1 and CDR2 encoded by the germline V gene are ENHRY and SYGVKD. The CDR3, cysteine through phenylalanine, is 12 amino acids long. Only CDR3 DNA remains: 36 bases, in frame from the first base. The germline ends are 9 bases apart after V is trimmed by 6 bases and J by 3 bases. Here is what the overall study found, with its caveats: Sampling was restricted to blood, and TCR repertoires in tissue are likely to differ from TCR repertoires in blood. Pairwise subsampling indicated that sequencing depth was expected to affect the degree of clonotype sharing among donors. Because the study included a small number of donors, the genetic and exposure-history diversity represented was limited.

TCR CDR3 regions were amplified from genomic DNA by multiplex PCR using the deep immunoSEQ assay. Extracted genomic DNA from each cell subset was spread evenly across all wells of several immunoSEQ 96-well plates, with each plate serving as a replicate. For unsorted PBMC, approximately 300 ng of genomic DNA, equivalent to about 30,000 T cell genomes, went into each replicate PCR. Ten immunoSEQ deep assay plates were used to sequence the unsorted PBMC genomic DNA. The purified libraries were quantified using a Qubit 3.0 fluorometer, sized with a Bioanalyzer 2100, and then quantified again using the KAPA Library Quantification kit. Each immunoSEQ 96-well plate was sequenced on its own single-read 150-cycle Illumina NextSeq 550 flow cell. The study's own analysis went as follows. The immunoSEQ output contained only junctional sequences without quality scores, so filtering could not match that applied to full-length reads. Sequences were annotated with PyIR, a Python wrapper for IgBLAST v1.9, and V/J genes and CDR3 were assigned using IMGT germline references. Reads were removed for weak V/J assignments (E-value above 1e-6), missing CDR3, stop codons, out-of-frame junctions, or ambiguous translated residues. A V3J clonotype was defined by an identical inferred V gene, J gene, and CDR3 amino acid sequence. The percentage overlap between two repertoires was calculated by dividing the number of shared unique clonotypes by the size of the smaller repertoire. RTK rarefaction, the Chao1 estimator, and Recon v2.1 estimates of unobserved clonotypes were used to assess repertoire richness. TCRdb's version of the immuneACCESS table is confined to in-frame rearrangements and falls short of the full clone set. An unresolved V gene accounts for under half of the shortfall where checked; the remainder is of unknown origin. The DNA was the basis for D and trimming; V, J and clone size are from that table. This sample is represented by 550,000 to 600,000 clones; around 78% of them were singletons. 12% of the sample belongs to the ten largest clones.

The sequence links TRBV10-3 to TRBJ2-7, with TRBD1 tentatively as D gene (5 bases match). Sequenced: PBMCs. This sequence originates from a woman between 35 and 50 years old in good health. Some clones in this sample may be carry-over from other donors' samples. The DNA sequence follows: TGTGCCATCAGCTTCAGGGACTACGAGCAGTACTTC. Translated, this is CAISFRDYEQYF.